The rows below give T cell receptor beta chains drawn from one sample of a study of blood T cell repertoires in COVID-19. Sequencing was performed with immunoSEQ multiplex PCR; in TCRdb, only in-frame clones are kept and a portion is missing. The sample has around 260,000 clones, about 88% seen once. The sequenced sample was peripheral blood. These receptors originate from a woman aged 55 to 70 with COVID-19, enrolled during active disease. Both conserved end residues are part of each CDR3. Fields, in order: clone size, J gene, D gene, V gene, CDR3 protein, CDR3 DNA. The D gene is left open where the match is weak. Only some rows state a clone size, as once, few, many or a class for expanded clones.

clone_size: NA
j_call: TRBJ2-1
d_call: TRBD2
v_call: TRBV5-4
cdr3_aa: CASSLQTSGRNNEQFF
cdr3_nt: TGTGCCAGCAGCTTGCAGACTAGCGGGAGAAACAATGAGCAGTTCTTC

clone_size: once
j_call: TRBJ2-1
d_call: NA
v_call: TRBV6-2/TRBV6-3
cdr3_aa: CASSYMTGHEQFF
cdr3_nt: TGTGCCAGCAGTTACATGACAGGCCATGAGCAGTTCTTC

clone_size: NA
j_call: TRBJ2-7
d_call: NA
v_call: TRBV7-6
cdr3_aa: CASSLGGRAYEQYF
cdr3_nt: TGTGCCAGCAGCTTGGGCGGGCGTGCCTACGAGCAGTACTTC

clone_size: NA
j_call: TRBJ1-2
d_call: TRBD1
v_call: TRBV29-1
cdr3_aa: CSVEDRRGQGYTF
cdr3_nt: TGCAGCGTTGAAGATCGGAGGGGGCAGGGCTACACCTTC

clone_size: NA
j_call: TRBJ2-2
d_call: NA
v_call: TRBV5-1
cdr3_aa: CASSLGGPGGARLAANTGELFF
cdr3_nt: TGCGCCAGCAGCCTAGGGGGTCCAGGGGGCGCGAGACTAGCGGCGAACACCGGGGAGCTGTTTTTT

clone_size: NA
j_call: TRBJ2-3
d_call: NA
v_call: TRBV11-2
cdr3_aa: CATVGRFTDTQYF
cdr3_nt: TGTGCCACCGTGGGCCGTTTCACAGATACGCAGTATTTT

clone_size: once
j_call: TRBJ1-3
d_call: NA
v_call: TRBV4-2
cdr3_aa: CASSQATGPGNTIYF
cdr3_nt: TGTGCCAGCAGCCAAGCTACAGGGCCCGGAAACACCATATATTTT

clone_size: once
j_call: TRBJ2-5
d_call: TRBD1
v_call: TRBV9
cdr3_aa: CASSVAVGQGQETQYF
cdr3_nt: TGTGCCAGCAGCGTAGCTGTAGGACAGGGCCAAGAGACCCAGTACTTC

clone_size: NA
j_call: TRBJ1-2
d_call: TRBD1
v_call: TRBV10-3
cdr3_aa: CAIRGDSWYGYTF
cdr3_nt: TGTGCCATCAGAGGGGACAGCTGGTATGGCTACACCTTC

clone_size: NA
j_call: TRBJ2-7
d_call: NA
v_call: TRBV15
cdr3_aa: CATSRDAQKRAEQYF
cdr3_nt: TGTGCCACCAGCAGAGATGCCCAGAAGAGGGCCGAGCAGTACTTC

clone_size: NA
j_call: TRBJ1-5
d_call: TRBD1
v_call: TRBV23-1
cdr3_aa: CASSQCGQGENYSNQPQHF
cdr3_nt: TGCGCCAGCAGTCAATGTGGACAGGGTGAGAATTATAGCAATCAGCCCCAGCATTTT

clone_size: NA
j_call: TRBJ2-5
d_call: TRBD1
v_call: TRBV5-4
cdr3_aa: CASSPRDRFQETQYF
cdr3_nt: TGTGCCAGCAGCCCACGGGACAGGTTCCAAGAGACCCAGTACTTC

clone_size: NA
j_call: TRBJ1-4
d_call: TRBD1
v_call: TRBV24-1
cdr3_aa: CATSESTGGGLATNEKLFF
cdr3_nt: TGTGCCACCAGTGAGTCGACAGGGGGCGGCCTTGCAACTAATGAAAAACTGTTTTTT

clone_size: few
j_call: TRBJ1-2
d_call: TRBD1
v_call: TRBV19
cdr3_aa: CASSHRGASVDGYTF
cdr3_nt: TGTGCCAGTAGCCACAGGGGGGCTTCCGTGGATGGCTACACCTTC

clone_size: NA
j_call: TRBJ1-6
d_call: NA
v_call: TRBV10-3
cdr3_aa: CATTMQGGSPLHF
cdr3_nt: TGTGCCACTACTATGCAGGGTGGCTCACCCCTCCACTTT

clone_size: NA
j_call: TRBJ2-7
d_call: NA
v_call: TRBV2
cdr3_aa: CASSGSRVYEQYF
cdr3_nt: TGTGCCAGCAGTGGGAGCAGGGTGTACGAGCAGTACTTC

clone_size: NA
j_call: TRBJ1-5
d_call: NA
v_call: TRBV11-2
cdr3_aa: CASSPNPGTNQPQHF
cdr3_nt: TGTGCCAGCAGTCCCAATCCGGGTACCAATCAGCCCCAGCATTTT

clone_size: NA
j_call: TRBJ1-2
d_call: NA
v_call: TRBV30
cdr3_aa: CAWQSQALGGAKSPNYGYTF
cdr3_nt: TGTGCCTGGCAGAGTCAGGCCCTTGGGGGGGCCAAGTCCCCTAACTATGGCTACACCTTC

clone_size: NA
j_call: TRBJ1-5
d_call: NA
v_call: TRBV19
cdr3_aa: CASSISWGADQPQHF
cdr3_nt: TGTGCCAGTAGTATAAGTTGGGGAGCCGATCAGCCCCAGCATTTT

clone_size: NA
j_call: TRBJ1-6
d_call: TRBD1
v_call: TRBV5-1
cdr3_aa: CASSTGTGGTITLHF
cdr3_nt: TGCGCCAGCAGCACCGGGACAGGCGGTACTATTACCCTCCACTTT

clone_size: NA
j_call: TRBJ1-1
d_call: NA
v_call: TRBV29-1
cdr3_aa: CSVEDRPAAGTEAFF
cdr3_nt: TGCAGCGTTGAAGATCGGCCTGCCGCGGGCACTGAAGCTTTCTTT

clone_size: NA
j_call: TRBJ2-1
d_call: TRBD2
v_call: TRBV13
cdr3_aa: CASSFGGRAYNEQFF
cdr3_nt: TGTGCCAGCAGCTTTGGCGGGAGAGCCTACAATGAGCAGTTCTTC

clone_size: NA
j_call: TRBJ2-5
d_call: TRBD2
v_call: TRBV6-5
cdr3_aa: CASSRTSGREETQYF
cdr3_nt: TGTGCCAGCAGTCGGACTAGCGGGAGGGAAGAGACCCAGTACTTC

clone_size: NA
j_call: TRBJ2-5
d_call: NA
v_call: TRBV24-1
cdr3_aa: CATSEQGRGKETQYF
cdr3_nt: TGTGCCACCAGTGAACAGGGCAGGGGAAAAGAGACCCAGTACTTC

clone_size: NA
j_call: TRBJ2-5
d_call: TRBD2
v_call: TRBV7-3
cdr3_aa: CASSLWGTREETQYF
cdr3_nt: TGTGCCAGCAGCTTATGGGGGACTAGGGAAGAGACCCAGTACTTC

clone_size: NA
j_call: TRBJ1-1
d_call: NA
v_call: TRBV18
cdr3_aa: CASSPPASSYTEAFF
cdr3_nt: TGTGCCAGCTCACCACCCGCTAGCTCCTACACTGAAGCTTTCTTT

clone_size: NA
j_call: TRBJ2-7
d_call: TRBD2
v_call: TRBV7-9
cdr3_aa: CASSLVLAGLSYEQYF
cdr3_nt: TGTGCCAGCAGCTTAGTACTAGCGGGCTTATCCTACGAGCAGTACTTC

clone_size: few
j_call: TRBJ2-7
d_call: TRBD1
v_call: TRBV4-3
cdr3_aa: CASSQDRQGAYEQYF
cdr3_nt: TGCGCCAGCAGCCAAGATCGGCAGGGGGCCTACGAGCAGTACTTC

clone_size: NA
j_call: TRBJ2-1
d_call: TRBD1
v_call: TRBV19
cdr3_aa: CASSIDRVSYNEQFF
cdr3_nt: TGTGCCAGTAGTATTGACAGGGTCTCCTACAATGAGCAGTTCTTC

clone_size: NA
j_call: TRBJ1-1
d_call: NA
v_call: TRBV14
cdr3_aa: CASSLNFRGNTEAFF
cdr3_nt: TGTGCCAGCAGCCTAAACTTCAGGGGAAACACTGAAGCTTTCTTT